This entry concerns a single T cell receptor beta chain. Its recognized antigen is unknown. No much larger clonotype is one base removed from it; base qualities were not supplied. The CDR3 runs 13 residues from the cysteine to the phenylalanine. The sequence is cut down to CDR3 DNA, 39 bases in frame from base 1. Deletion took 5 bases off V and 3 bases off J, with a span of 10 bases between the germline ends. Whole blood was collected in K2EDTA tubes by collaborating institutions according to the institutions' own protocols. Collaborator samples were shipped for TCRbeta analysis as frozen whole blood, isolated PBMCs, or DNA extracted from either sample type. The data are from a study of blood T cell repertoires in COVID-19 (dated by TCRdb to the early 2020s). About the full investigation: Samples from collaborators originated in the United States, Italy and Spain and spanned both the acute and convalescent phases of COVID-19. The material from the prospective study consisted of cDNA or gDNA derived from T cells, B-cell-depleted T cells, or PBMCs. Deeply sampled blood TCRbeta repertoires from subjects exposed to, actively infected with, or recovered from COVID-19 were included in the dataset. The repertoires were released in a freely available public database intended as a resource for research on the immune response to SARS-CoV-2. Samples were obtained from the ongoing ImmuneRACE study (first 160 participants) and from 1,200 or so subjects provided by 6 global collaborators. The sample metadata nearly always contained a de-identified subject ID, COVID-19 status, age in years and sex. Where HLA class I and class II types were available, the types were taken from metadata supplied by the sample provider, not from assay-based typing.

The immunoSEQ Assay, a bias-controlled multiplex PCR, was used to amplify TCRbeta CDR3 regions from genomic DNA. Per the original workflow: The number of nucleated cells in each sample was estimated from the amplification of reference gene primers within the assay. To quantify the absolute abundance of each unique TCRbeta CDR3 rearrangement, sequence reads were collapsed and filtered. For each sample, productive Simpson clonality was calculated by taking the square root of Simpson's diversity index across productive rearrangements. TCRdb obtained this table from immuneACCESS and retained in-frame rearrangements with V and J assigned. These tables miss some clones; where compared with another copy, unresolved V genes account for less than half of the shortfall, and the remainder is unexplained. V and J calls plus clone size are reproduced from that table; the DNA served to infer D and trimming. Recorded for this sample are roughly 120,000 clones; around 86% of them occurred a single time. The ten largest clones take up around 5% of the sample.

Overall study results and their limits: The quantity of clinical and demographic metadata differed by source and by participant and was supplied without curation.

Here the chain combines TRBV12-3 or TRBV12-4 and TRBJ1-2; TRBD1 might be the D gene, on 5 matching bases. This TCR derives from a human donor in a cohort sampled during active COVID-19. Source material: peripheral blood. The CDR3 region has the sequence CASSPGADYGYTF. The nucleotides read TGTGCCAGCAGTCCTGGGGCGGACTATGGCTACACCTTC.